These 9 T cell receptor beta chains were sequenced from one sample in a study of shared clonotypes between healthy human individuals (dated by TCRdb to 2019 to 2021). Library method: the immunoSEQ multiplex PCR assay. The table comes from immuneACCESS by way of TCRdb, which keeps in-frame sequences with V and J called. Part of the clones is missing from these tables; in studies checked, under half for an unresolved V gene and the rest for unknown reasons. This sample lists hundreds of thousands of clones; around 74% were detected once. Jointly, the top ten make up about 1.8% of the sample. Sequencing was carried out using memory CD4+ T cells sorted from blood. The cell subset or site label for this specimen denotes: CD45RA-negative fraction. Every receptor here comes from a woman aged 25 to 39 in good health.

This clone has a single count. The chain carries TRBV5-1 and TRBJ1-3, with a weak D call TRBD1 (5 bases). Trimming pared 0 bases from V and 1 base from J, leaving 14 bases between. The CDR3 totals 17 residues. Germline lookup yields CDR1 SGHRS and CDR2 YFSETQ. DNA for the CDR3: TGCGCCAGCAGCTTGGGTCCAGGGACTTTATCTGGAAACACCATATATTTT. This sequence encodes CASSLGPGTLSGNTIYF.

This clone was seen only a few times. This sequence joins TRBV5-1 and TRBJ2-1; D possibly corresponds to TRBD2 (5 bases). Trimming removed 4 bases at V and 0 bases at J, with 11 bases between. The CDR3 length is 15 residues. Germline-derived CDR1 and CDR2 are SGHRS and YFSETQ. DNA for the CDR3: TGCGCCAGCAGCCTAGCTTCTATCTCCTACAATGAGCAGTTCTTC. Protein sequence: CASSLASISYNEQFF.

The J gene is TRBJ2-6, the V gene TRBV7-4, with D unresolved. V shed 3 bases and J shed 1 base, with 4 bases lying between them. This CDR3 region has 14 residues. Germline-derived CDR1 and CDR2 are SGHVT and SQSDAQ. CDR3 bases: TGTGCCAGCAGCTTCTCTTCTGGGGCCAACGTCCTGACTTTC. Protein sequence: CASSFSSGANVLTF.

The chain joins TRBV7-2 to TRBJ2-7; 9 bases map to TRBD2. The germline V gene has CDR1 SGHTA and CDR2 FQGNSA. The V and J ends lost 4 bases and 3 bases, in that order; junction bases with no gene match: 10. The CDR3 sequence is 16 residues long. The CDR3 DNA reads as TGTGCCAGCAGCTCCCAGTCACTAGCGGGTATCTACGAGCAGTACTTC. Protein product: CASSSQSLAGIYEQYF.

The V call is TRBV11-2, the J call TRBJ1-1; TRBD1 matches 7 bases. Germline trimming cut 3 bases from V and 4 bases from J; bases unmatched to any gene: 2. This CDR3 spans 13 amino acids. Germline loops: CDR1 SGHAT, CDR2 FQNNGV. This CDR3 is CASSFTGATEAFF. The CDR3 DNA reads as TGTGCCAGCAGCTTCACAGGGGCCACTGAAGCTTTCTTT.

The V gene is TRBV5-1, the J gene TRBJ2-5; 11 bases map to TRBD1. The CDR3 is 16 amino acids. V shed 1 base, J shed 4 bases, and the junction held 6 bases outside the gene matches. The V gene's germline CDR1 is SGHRS and CDR2 YFSETQ. CDR3 sequence reads: CASSLKGQGAGETQYF. CDR3 coding DNA: TGCGCCAGCAGCTTGAAAGGACAGGGGGCCGGAGAGACCCAGTACTTC.

This chain connects TRBV19 to TRBJ1-5; D is uncertain. CDR1 and CDR2 from the germline V gene are LNHDA and SQIVND (reference sequence). V was clipped by 4 bases and J by 0 bases, with 7 bases between them. This CDR3 is 14 amino acids long. CDR3 nucleotide sequence: TGTGCCAGTAGTAAGCCCAATAGCAATCAGCCCCAGCATTTT. It is translated as CASSKPNSNQPQHF.

This clone was detected many times. The V gene is TRBV2, the J gene TRBJ2-3, with a possible D match to TRBD1 (5 bases). This CDR3 is 13 amino acids long. Germline CDR1 reads SNHLY; CDR2 reads FYNNEI. V lost 4 bases and J lost 4, with 9 bases in between. CDR3 DNA: TGTGCCAGCAGTGGAGTAGGGGCAGATACGCAGTATTTT. This gives the protein CASSGVGADTQYF.

This sequence joins TRBV19 and TRBJ1-1, with TRBD1 identical over 7 bases. V trimming: 9 bases; J trimming: 3 bases; junction bases outside the gene matches: 13. Germline assignment: CDR1 LNHDA and CDR2 SQIVND (reference sequence). There are 15 residues in the CDR3. The CDR3 sequence is CASLPAGGRDTEAFF. The CDR3, as DNA: TGTGCCAGCCTACCCGCAGGGGGAAGGGACACTGAAGCTTTCTTT.